The rows below give T cell receptor beta chains drawn from one sample of a study of blood T cell repertoires in COVID-19. Sequencing was performed with immunoSEQ multiplex PCR; in TCRdb, only in-frame clones are kept and a portion is missing. The sample has 200,000 to 250,000 clones, roughly 85% seen once. The sequenced material came from PBMCs or T cells enriched from blood (not recorded which). The receptor source for this set is a middle-aged man who had recovered from COVID-19. Both conserved end residues are part of each CDR3. The order of the fields is V gene, J gene, CDR3 protein.

V: TRBV3-1/TRBV3-2
J: TRBJ2-5
CDR3: CASSQAGVGETQYF

V: TRBV5-4
J: TRBJ1-1
CDR3: CASVAGLGTEAFF

V: TRBV30
J: TRBJ2-7
CDR3: CAWRGGWSSYEQYF

V: TRBV10-3
J: TRBJ1-1
CDR3: CAITQGGTEAFF

V: TRBV5-1
J: TRBJ1-4
CDR3: CASSLAVLTATNEKLFF

V: TRBV6-2/TRBV6-3
J: TRBJ2-7
CDR3: CASSSMTSGRFYEQYF

V: TRBV12-3/TRBV12-4
J: TRBJ2-7
CDR3: CASSYRVEQYF

V: TRBV28
J: TRBJ2-7
CDR3: CASSFTPGQGRYEQYF

V: TRBV7-8
J: TRBJ2-7
CDR3: CASSLVLPGRIFYEQYF

V: TRBV9
J: TRBJ2-2
CDR3: CASSVNLHTGELFF

V: TRBV5-1
J: TRBJ2-1
CDR3: CASSERQASSYNEQFF

V: TRBV9
J: TRBJ2-3
CDR3: CASSDGLATIRKDTQYF

V: TRBV28
J: TRBJ1-4
CDR3: CASSLLGTGGEKLFF

V: TRBV5-4
J: TRBJ2-7
CDR3: CASSLVRESGEQYF

V: TRBV5-1
J: TRBJ2-2
CDR3: CASSFLSIDTGELFF

V: TRBV10-3
J: TRBJ1-1
CDR3: CAISERAAGEAFF

V: TRBV19
J: TRBJ1-2
CDR3: CASSIVRGQIYGYTF